This TCR beta chain comes out of a study of regulatory T cells in long-lasting Graves disease (dated by TCRdb to the early 2020s). At the level of the whole study: Newly diagnosed Graves' disease patients had taken antithyroid drugs for less than 3 months. Peripheral blood TCR sequencing and RNA sequencing compared persistent Graves' disease patients with newly diagnosed Graves' disease patients. The study was registered as a clinical trial and conducted in China. TCR sequencing covered roughly 13 persistent and roughly 20 newly diagnosed Graves' disease patients, approximately 33 samples in total.

The library came from multiplex PCR. Sequenced using an Illumina HiSeq 4000. TCR beta libraries were built with iRepertoire HTBI primers and Arm-PCR amplification of CDR3 regions. Gel purification was performed on PCR products prior to sequencing. Per the source publication's procedure: A total of some 60 TRBV and 14 TRBJ segments were identified across samples and were used for gene usage analysis of CDR3 amino acid clonotypes. COPE and FqMerger were used to merge the filtered high-quality paired reads into contigs. Contigs were aligned with BLAST to IMGT TRBV, TRBD and TRBJ reference genes, and CDR3 was defined per IMGT. Any clonotype with a frequency above 0.1% was classified as a highly expanded clone. Shannon entropy was used to measure repertoire diversity, and the Gini coefficient was used to measure V-J evenness. A clonotype found in more than one individual was treated as public. TCRdb reworked the public reads: Q25 trimming with fastp, MiXCR clone assembly, productive beta chains retained. Identical CDR3 proteins give one entry, which carries the most common genes and DNA. In this record, the V and J calls reflect TCRdb's handling and not the investigators' own analysis. The sample table holds 300,000 to 400,000 distinct CDR3 sequences, of which over 15% were seen once. The ten top clones hold 25% to 30% of the sample.

Comment on this clonotype: Its antigen has not been determined. Per-base quality was not reported, and no clone a single base away is much larger than it.

Sample time point, as interpreted from the label and publication: newly diagnosed GD, antithyroid drugs for less than 3 months. For both TCR sequencing and RNA sequencing, RNA was extracted from PBMCs using TRIzol. The diagnosis of Graves' disease followed American Thyroid Association guidelines. The patients came from an endocrinology department in Xi'an, China. From each patient, around 9 milliliters of peripheral blood was collected into an EDTA anticoagulant tube. Ficoll Paque Plus density gradient separation was used to isolate PBMCs, and no further T cell sorting was done. An Agilent 2100 Bioanalyzer and agarose gel were used to check RNA quality, while a NanoDrop 2000 measured RNA concentration. Trimming removed 0 bases from V and 11 bases from J, leaving 7 bases between the germline ends. CDR1 LGHDT and CDR2 YNNKEL are derived from the germline V gene (reference sequence). Inclusive of the bounding cysteine and phenylalanine, the CDR3 is 12 residues long. Only the CDR3 region is kept as DNA, spanning 36 bases read in frame from base 1.

General conclusions and limits of the study: Sequencing and analysis were restricted to the TCR beta chain. Preferential use of TRBV28, TRBJ1-2 and TRBJ2-5 was observed in persistent disease, whereas TRBV20-1 and TRBJ2-1 were favored in newly diagnosed disease. Persistent patients shared more public clonotypes among themselves (2,741) than newly diagnosed patients did (more than 950). Peripheral blood alone was examined, since thyroid tissue, which constituted the primary lesion, could not be accessed. As a limitation, the authors acknowledged that the small sample size may reduce accuracy. Lower TCR Shannon entropy and fewer highly expanded clones were observed in persistent Graves' disease patients than in newly diagnosed patients, which suggested clonal expansion.

These data were also filed under a second study, of T cells in Graves' hyperthyroidism and ophthalmopathy. Per that second paper: Graves' hyperthyroidism was defined as stable when no progression to ophthalmopathy occurred over 18 months of follow-up. Hyperthyroidism patients were newly diagnosed, with disease duration under 2 months, and aged 18 to 65 years. Exclusion was applied to patients with uncontrolled infections, other autoimmune diseases, pregnancy or lactation. Diagnoses were based on clinical symptoms, serum thyroxine and TRAb, thyroid ultrasound and orbital computed tomography. A first-round RT-PCR of the TCR CDR3 used the HTBI primer set with the Qiagen OneStep RT-PCR kit. Most expanded thyroid clonotypes (frequency above 0.001) were also found in blood, which suggests that blood repertoires may mirror thyroid immune responses. Ophthalmopathy was separated from stable hyperthyroidism by a 13 V-J signature model, with approximately 86% sensitivity and about 81% specificity obtained in cross-validation and 80%/75% obtained in testing. During validation, the model predicted progression to ophthalmopathy a median of about 6.3 months ahead of onset, with almost 71% sensitivity and under 85% specificity. To identify distinguishing TCR V-J signatures, a discovery cohort of some 100 patients was used, comprising fewer than 45 with Graves' ophthalmopathy and approximately 58 with stable Graves' hyperthyroidism. Whether ophthalmopathy could be predicted prospectively was tested in an independent validation cohort made up of approximately 19 hyperthyroidism patients plus 17 patients who later progressed to ophthalmopathy. The roughly 91 discovery patients were randomly divided into training and test sets at a 7:3 ratio. In addition, the study compared T-cell repertoires in thyroid tissue and in blood from about six Graves' hyperthyroidism patients. After sampling, hyperthyroidism patients received methimazole starting at 30 mg daily, and ophthalmopathy patients received high-dose intravenous methylprednisolone. The libraries were constructed in a second round of multiplex PCR and then size-selected and purified. Paired-end sequencing of the libraries was performed with 100 bp reads on an Illumina HiSeq2000. SOAPnuke was used to process the raw data, removing reads that contained adapters or uncalled bases, had a mean Phred below 15, or lacked an exact match to the constant primer or identifier. COPE v1.2.5 was used to merge the high-quality paired reads, and each unique nucleotide sequence was defined as a clonotype. MiTCR v1.1 was used to align clonotypes to the IMGT TRBV, TRBD and TRBJ reference segments. Analysis was restricted to V-J combinations with a frequency above 0.0001, which covered 98% to 99.2% of repertoires. A TCS score was defined as the ratio of F50 (clonal expansion) to E x V (chaos), with BLOSUM62-based TCRdist applied between CDR3 peptides within each V-J. Welch's t-statistics and random forest reduced around 520 V-J features to roughly 13, which were used in a naive Bayes classifier (R e1071). Sample size was not statistically predetermined, and investigators were not blinded to group allocation. The paper describes TCR Vbeta CDR3 sequencing of 140 or so peripheral blood samples, made up of some 40 ophthalmopathy patients, some 76 hyperthyroidism patients and 17 progressor patients.

The chain is assembled from TRBV3-1 and TRBJ1-4; the D gene lacks a confident call. The receptor was isolated from a man aged 35 to 55 with Graves disease. Donor details come from another sample of the same person, matched by shared clones. Sequenced here: peripheral blood mononuclear cells (PBMCs), sampled at new diagnosis, from a patient treated with antithyroid drugs. The nucleotide sequence reads as follows: TGTGCCAGCAGCCAAGATAGGTCGAAACTGTTTTTT. Its translation reads: CASSQDRSKLFF.